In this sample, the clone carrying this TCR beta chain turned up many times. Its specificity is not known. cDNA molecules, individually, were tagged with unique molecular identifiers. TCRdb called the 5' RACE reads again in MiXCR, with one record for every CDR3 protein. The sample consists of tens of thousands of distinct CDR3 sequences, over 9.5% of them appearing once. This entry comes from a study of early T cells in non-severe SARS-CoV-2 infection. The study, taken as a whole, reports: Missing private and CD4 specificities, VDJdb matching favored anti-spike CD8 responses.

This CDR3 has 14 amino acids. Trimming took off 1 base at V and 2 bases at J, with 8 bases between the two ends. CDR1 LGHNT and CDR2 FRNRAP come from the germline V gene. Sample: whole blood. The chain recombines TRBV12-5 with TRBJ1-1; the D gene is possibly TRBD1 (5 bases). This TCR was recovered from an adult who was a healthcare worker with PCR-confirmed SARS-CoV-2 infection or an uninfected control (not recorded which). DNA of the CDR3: TGTGCTAGTGGTTTGGGACAGATTAACACTGAAGCTTTCTTT. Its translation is CASGLGQINTEAFF.